One sample yielded the 10 T cell receptor beta chains listed below, sequenced in a study of CXCR3-negative and CXCR3-positive naive CD8 T cells. In preparing the TRB cDNA libraries, 5' RACE with UMI labels was used. TCRdb reprocessed the 5' RACE reads; each CDR3 protein has one entry and no DNA is given. This table holds 100,000 to 150,000 distinct CDR3 sequences. Source material: naive CXCR3- CD8+ T cells from blood. This sample's subset: CD45RO-CCR7+CD27+CD95- naive CD8+ T cells lacking CXCR3 (TNR3-). These receptor sequences come from a human donor in good health. Some clones in this sample may be carry-over from other donors' samples.

This chain connects TRBV20-1 to TRBJ2-7; TCRdb calls TRBD2, which cannot be checked without DNA. CDR3 length: 20 residues. The V gene's germline CDR1 is DFQATT and CDR2 SNEGSKA (reference sequence). CDR3 region: CSARDHWGTSGDALAYEQYF.

The rearrangement links TRBV11-3 to TRBJ1-4. The germline CDR1 and CDR2 sequences are SGHNT and YENEEA. This CDR3 has 14 amino acids. The chain's CDR3 is CASSSRTVNEKLFF.

The chain joins TRBV11-2 to TRBJ2-7; absent DNA, TCRdb's TRBD2 call cannot be checked. Per germline, CDR1 SGHAT and CDR2 FQNNGV. The CDR3 loop spans 15 amino acids. The CDR3 region is CASSQLAGPSYEQYF.

This chain links TRBV20-1 with TRBJ1-2; as DNA is missing, the TRBD1 call by TCRdb cannot be tested. Per germline, CDR1 DFQATT and CDR2 SNEGSKA (reference sequence). The CDR3 runs 12 residues. CDR3 amino acids: CSAPEPGIGYTF.

This chain links TRBV7-2 with TRBJ2-7; without DNA, the TCRdb call of TRBD1 cannot be checked. Germline CDR1 is SGHTA and CDR2 is FQGNSA. The CDR3 is 14 amino acids. CDR3 residues: CASSRGDTPYEQYF. The variable domain in full, with the rest retrieved from reference TRBV7-2 and TRBJ2-7, is GAGVSQSPSNKVTEKGKDVELRCDPISGHTALYWYRQSLGQGLEFLIYFQGNSAPDKSGLPSDRFSAERTGGSVSTLTIQRTQQEDSAVYLCASSRGDTPYEQYFGPGTRLTVT.

The chain carries TRBV6-5 and TRBJ2-1. This CDR3 spans 12 amino acids. Germline values: CDR1 MNHEY, CDR2 SVGAGI. The CDR3 sequence is CASSPTYNEQFF.

The chain links TRBV9 to TRBJ2-1; TCRdb designates TRBD2, a call that cannot be tested without DNA. The CDR3 contains 17 residues. Germline V gene lookup returns CDR1 SGDLS and CDR2 YYNGEE. The CDR3 protein is CASSAPPPAGAYNEQFF. Supplemented by reference TRBV9 and TRBJ2-1, the full variable domain reads DSGVTQTPKHLITATGQRVTLRCSPRSGDLSVYWYQQSLDQGLQFLIQYYNGEERAKGNILERFSAQQFPDLHSELNLSSLELGDSALYFCASSAPPPAGAYNEQFFGPGTRLTVL.

The rearrangement links TRBV19 to TRBJ2-2; as DNA is missing, the TRBD2 call by TCRdb cannot be tested. This CDR3 is 15 amino acids long. CDR1 LNHDA and CDR2 SQIVND come from the germline V gene (reference sequence). CDR3 in amino acids: CASSTLLTSGDRLFF.

The gene calls are TRBV6-2 or TRBV6-3 and TRBJ1-1; TCRdb selects TRBD1, and the lack of DNA leaves this call unchecked. The CDR3 consists of 15 residues. From germline, CDR1 is MNHEY and CDR2 SVGEGT. CDR3 sequence: CASSYLRDRRTKAFF.

The chain links TRBV19 to TRBJ2-7; the D call of TRBD1 rests on TCRdb alone, since no DNA is present to check it. Germline CDR1 reads LNHDA; CDR2 reads SQIVND (reference sequence). The CDR3 sequence is 15 residues long. The CDR3: CASASGTDLSYEQYF. Together with reference TRBV19 and TRBJ2-7, the CDR3 gives the full variable domain: DGGITQSPKYLFRKEGQNVTLSCEQNLNHDAMYWYRQDPGQGLRLIYYSQIVNDFQKGDIAEGYSVSREKKESFPLTVTSAQKNPTAFYLCASASGTDLSYEQYFGPGTRLTVT.